This passage covers 3 T cell receptor beta chains from one sample sequenced in a study of blood T cell repertoires in COVID-19. Generated by immunoSEQ multiplex PCR, the TCRdb table keeps only in-frame clones and is missing some. This table has more than 400,000 clones, 70% to 90% appearing once. The specimen was peripheral blood. The source is a human donor in a cohort sampled during active COVID-19.

The rearrangement uses TRBV24-1 and TRBJ2-1, with TRBD2 matching 7 bases. Trimming at V came to 0 bases and at J to 9 bases, leaving 10 bases not matched to a gene. This CDR3 region has 16 residues. Germline V lookup: CDR1 KGHDR, CDR2 SFDVKD. The CDR3 is CATSDLGAGSTGEQFF. CDR3 DNA: TGTGCCACCAGTGATTTGGGAGCGGGGTCCACAGGTGAGCAGTTCTTC.

The chain has TRBV6-5 and TRBJ2-1, with a tentative D call TRBD2 (5 bases). From germline, CDR1 is MNHEY and CDR2 SVGAGI. Trimming pared 4 bases from V and 9 bases from J, leaving 13 bases between. There are 13 residues in the CDR3. Here the CDR3 reads CASSWVRGREQFF. CDR3 bases: TGTGCCAGCAGTTGGGTACGGGGTCGTGAGCAGTTCTTC.

The chain is built from TRBV3-1 (or the pseudogene TRBV3-2) and TRBJ2-2; 12 bases match TRBD2. Trimming took 4 bases from V and 6 from J; bases not matched to a gene: 3. Germline CDR1 reads LGHDT; CDR2 reads YNNKEL (reference sequence). The CDR3 covers 15 residues. The chain's CDR3 is CASSPGLAGPGELFF. For the CDR3, the DNA is TGTGCCAGCAGCCCCGGACTAGCGGGACCCGGGGAGCTGTTTTTT.